This entry lists 4 T cell receptor beta chains sequenced from one sample in a study of shared clonotypes between healthy human individuals. Assay: immunoSEQ multiplex PCR; the TCRdb copy retains only in-frame clones and omits some. The sample holds millions of clones, just over 90% seen once. What was sequenced was naive CD4+ T cells sorted from blood. The subset: CD45RA+ positively selected. The receptors were sampled from a man younger than 30 in good health.

The gene calls are TRBV18 and TRBJ2-7; D perhaps matches TRBD1 (7 bases). With 3 bases removed from V and 3 bases from J, the gap between germline ends came to 18 bases. Germline-derived CDR1 and CDR2 are KGHSH and LQKENI. This CDR3 contains 16 residues. CDR3 loop: CASSPIQGRGVYEQYF. The CDR3, as DNA: TGTGCCAGCTCACCTATACAGGGCAGGGGGGTCTACGAGCAGTACTTC.

The rearrangement uses TRBV2 and TRBJ2-3; TRBD1 aligns across 7 bases. This CDR3 comprises 15 residues. V gave up 1 base and J gave up 5 bases; unmatched junction bases: 6. The germline V gene encodes CDR1 SNHLY and CDR2 FYNNEI. The CDR3 loop is CASSEEGAHQDTQYF. CDR3 nucleotide sequence: TGTGCCAGCAGTGAAGAGGGGGCGCATCAAGATACGCAGTATTTT.

The rearrangement uses TRBV7-9 and TRBJ2-7; D could derive from TRBD1 or TRBD2 (7 bases each). Germline V CDR1 and CDR2: SEHNR, FQNEAQ (reference sequence). V lost 5 bases and J 4 bases, leaving 18 bases between the germline ends. CDR3 size: 15 residues. In DNA form, the CDR3 reads TGTGCCAGCAGCCGACTCAGCGGGACAGAATACGAGCAGTACTTC. As protein: CASSRLSGTEYEQYF. Full variable domain (missing parts from reference TRBV7-9 and TRBJ2-7): DTGVSQNPRHKITKRGQNVTFRCDPISEHNRLYWYRQTLGQGPEFLTYFQNEAQLEKSRLLSDRFSAERPKGSFSTLEIQRTEQGDSAMYLCASSRLSGTEYEQYFGPGTRLTVT.

The rearrangement joins TRBV5-4 to TRBJ2-5; TRBD2 matches at 7 bases. Germline V gene lookup returns CDR1 SGHNT and CDR2 YYREEE (reference sequence). This CDR3 region has 17 residues. The V gene end was trimmed by 3 bases and the J gene end by 0 bases; junction bases not matched to a gene: 11. Here the CDR3 DNA reads TGTGCCAGCAGCTCCGGCATGGCTAGCGGTTACCAAGAGACCCAGTACTTC. It yields the protein CASSSGMASGYQETQYF.